These 14 T cell receptor beta chains originate from one sample sequenced in a study of cytomegalovirus exposure and HLA in healthy donors. With 60 Vbeta and 13 Jbeta primers, the PCR was carried out. Only in-frame clones appear in the TCRdb table, and some are missing; sequencing was by immunoSEQ multiplex PCR. Found here are 200,000 or so clones, about 79% of them singletons; the top ten hold 1.5% to 2%. Sequenced material: PBMCs. These receptors were collected from a man between 18 and 35 years old in good health and CMV-seronegative.

V is TRBV4-1 and J is TRBJ2-1; the D gene is possibly TRBD1 (5 bases). V was clipped by 0 bases and J by 12 bases, with 9 bases between them. Looked up from germline, CDR1 is MGHRA and CDR2 is YSYEKL. This CDR3 comprises 12 residues. The CDR3 protein is CASSQDLRGQFF. The CDR3 DNA reads TGCGCCAGCAGCCAAGACTTAAGGGGGCAGTTCTTC.

Concerning this clone: This sample includes further DNA sequences coding for the same CDR3. This sequence joins TRBV5-1 and TRBJ2-1; 7 bases agree with TRBD2. This CDR3 is 18 amino acids long. V lost 5 bases, J lost 1 base, and 15 bases stayed unmatched. Germline V CDR1 and CDR2: SGHRS, YFSETQ. This CDR3 reads CASSRTSTLGGSYNEQFF. CDR3 DNA: TGCGCCAGCAGTCGAACTAGCACGCTCGGGGGGTCCTACAATGAGCAGTTCTTC. The whole variable domain, filled in from reference TRBV5-1 and TRBJ2-1, reads KAGVTQTPRYLIKTRGQQVTLSCSPISGHRSVSWYQQTPGQGLQFLFEYFSETQRNKGNFPGRFSGRQFSNSRSEMNVSTLELGDSALYLCASSRTSTLGGSYNEQFFGPGTRLTVL.

In DNA, the CDR3 is TGTGCCAGCAGCCTCCCTGGGACAGGGAAGGCTAATGAAAAACTGTTTTTT. Translated, it gives CASSLPGTGKANEKLFF. The rearrangement links TRBV28 to TRBJ1-4; 9 bases map to TRBD1. The CDR3 has 17 residues. The V segment lost 6 bases and the J segment 3 bases; nucleotides outside the gene matches: 11. Germline V gene lookup returns CDR1 MDHEN and CDR2 SYDVKM.

The chain has TRBV18 and TRBJ2-1; 7 bases fit TRBD1. CDR3 length: 15 residues. Germline CDR1 and CDR2: KGHSH and LQKENI. J was trimmed by 1 base and V by 5 bases; bases with no gene match: 5. CDR3 bases: TGTGCCAGCTCATATGACAGGGTGTCCTACAATGAGCAGTTCTTC. Its translation is CASSYDRVSYNEQFF.

The rearrangement links TRBV28 to TRBJ1-2; 7 bases agree with TRBD1. The CDR3 length is 16 residues. Per the germline V gene, CDR1 is MDHEN and CDR2 is SYDVKM. V was pared by 1 base and J by 8 bases, with 13 bases of the junction left unmatched. CDR3 bases: TGTGCCAGCAGTTTATTATACCGGGCAGGGGGTAGAGGCTACACCTTC. Protein: CASSLLYRAGGRGYTF.

As for this clone: A read error may produce the germline difference seen at one junction end. The rearrangement joins TRBV7-7 to TRBJ2-1; possible D gene TRBD1, 6 bases. CDR1 and CDR2 (germline): SSHAT, FNYEAQ (reference sequence). CDR3 length equals 13 residues. The CDR3 is CASSSAKGGEQFF. Here the CDR3 DNA reads TGTGCTAGCAGCTCTGCAAAAGGGGGAGAGCAGTTCTTC.

The chain combines TRBV25-1 with TRBJ2-2; maybe TRBD2 (5 bases). Germline V gene data show CDR1 as MGHDK and CDR2 as SYGVNS. The CDR3 has 17 amino acids. V lost 1 base to trimming and J lost 4 bases, with 16 bases between them. The CDR3 DNA sequence: TGTGCCAGCAGTGAATCCCGGGGTGTGTTTCCCACCGGGGAGCTGTTTTTT. Protein: CASSESRGVFPTGELFF.

V and J are TRBV6-5 and TRBJ1-1; D remains unclear. V lost 2 bases and J 6 bases, leaving 13 bases between the germline ends. This CDR3 is 14 amino acids long. Germline V gene data show CDR1 as MNHEY and CDR2 as SVGAGI. CDR3 in amino acids: CASSYREDFAEAFF. In DNA form, the CDR3 reads TGTGCCAGCAGTTACAGGGAGGATTTTGCTGAAGCTTTCTTT.

This clone appeared a few times. The J gene is TRBJ2-1, the V gene TRBV10-3, with 7 positions matching TRBD2. Germline trimming cut 2 bases from V and 1 base from J; bases unmatched to any gene: 2. Germline V CDR1 and CDR2: ENHRY, SYGVKD. CDR3 size: 15 residues. The CDR3 sequence is CAISESSGSYNEQFF. In nucleotides, the CDR3 is TGTGCCATCAGTGAGAGTAGCGGGTCCTACAATGAGCAGTTCTTC.

J is TRBJ1-5 and V is TRBV2; D may be TRBD1 (6 bases). Germline assignment: CDR1 SNHLY and CDR2 FYNNEI. The CDR3 consists of 16 residues. V lost 0 bases and J 0 bases, leaving 9 bases between the germline ends. For the CDR3, the DNA is TGTGCCAGCAGTGAAGCGGGGGCTATTAGCAATCAGCCCCAGCATTTT. Amino acid sequence: CASSEAGAISNQPQHF.

The CDR3 loop reads CASSKGTSGERDTQYF. The CDR3 bases are TGCGCCAGCAGCAAAGGGACTAGCGGAGAGAGAGATACGCAGTATTTT. V gene TRBV5-1 combines with J gene TRBJ2-3; TRBD2 agrees at 11 bases. CDR1 SGHRS and CDR2 YFSETQ come from the germline V gene. This CDR3 comprises 16 residues. With V trimmed by 4 bases and J by 5 bases, 9 bases remained unmatched. The full variable domain, rest sourced from reference TRBV5-1 and TRBJ2-3, is KAGVTQTPRYLIKTRGQQVTLSCSPISGHRSVSWYQQTPGQGLQFLFEYFSETQRNKGNFPGRFSGRQFSNSRSEMNVSTLELGDSALYLCASSKGTSGERDTQYFGPGTRLTVL.

This clone is a singleton in its sample. CDR3 amino acids: CASSPGTTHSYEQYF. In DNA, the CDR3 is TGTGCCAGCAGTCCAGGGACTACCCATTCCTACGAGCAGTACTTC. V is TRBV28 and J is TRBJ2-7, with 7 bases identical to TRBD2. From germline, CDR1 is MDHEN and CDR2 SYDVKM. CDR3 size: 15 residues. With 5 bases clipped from V and 1 base from J, the junction kept 8 bases outside the gene matches.

This rearrangement joins TRBV4-2 to TRBJ2-7; 11 bases are shared with TRBD2. V lost 1 base, J lost 0 bases, and 2 bases stayed unmatched. The CDR3 is 16 amino acids. Germline CDR1 is LGHNA and CDR2 is YNFKEQ. The DNA for the CDR3 is TGTGCCAGCAGCCAAGGCGGGACTAGCGGCTCCTACGAGCAGTACTTC. It yields the protein CASSQGGTSGSYEQYF.

The chain carries TRBV7-6 and TRBJ1-1; D not resolved. Germline V gene sequence: CDR1 SGHVS, CDR2 FNYEAQ. Trimming left V 3 bases short and J 5 bases short, with 13 bases between. The CDR3 consists of 14 residues. The CDR3 sequence is CASSLRGRSTEAFF. CDR3 DNA: TGTGCCAGCAGCTTGCGGGGAAGAAGTACTGAAGCTTTCTTT.